A single sample is the source of the 30 T cell receptor beta chains below, sequenced in a study of blood T cell repertoires in COVID-19. Clones were sequenced by immunoSEQ multiplex PCR, and TCRdb holds only the in-frame ones, with some missing. The data contain hundreds of thousands of clones, approximately 90% of them seen just once; the ten biggest clones take up under 7%. Sequenced: PBMCs or T cells enriched from blood (not recorded which). The receptors were gathered from a woman in her thirties or forties who had recovered from COVID-19.

The chain is built from TRBV6-5 and TRBJ1-6; tentative D call: TRBD1 (5 bases). Germline V CDR1 and CDR2: MNHEY, SVGAGI. Deletions cut 6 bases from V and 7 bases from J, with 10 bases between. This CDR3 contains 13 residues. The CDR3 nucleotides read TGTGCCAGCAGCCTCCGACAGAATTCACCCCTCCACTTT. It yields the protein CASSLRQNSPLHF.

This rearrangement joins TRBV10-3 to TRBJ2-2; the match to TRBD2 covers 10 bases. Germline V gene sequence: CDR1 ENHRY, CDR2 SYGVKD. The CDR3 contains 16 residues. V gave up 2 bases and J gave up 8 bases; unmatched junction bases: 8. The CDR3 protein is CAISEPGLADQGELFF. For the CDR3, the DNA is TGTGCCATCAGTGAGCCCGGACTAGCGGACCAGGGGGAGCTGTTTTTT.

This clone appeared once. The chain carries TRBV29-1 and TRBJ1-1; 10 bases match TRBD1. Germline lookup yields CDR1 SQVTM and CDR2 ANQGSEA. J was trimmed by 1 base and V by 7 bases; bases with no gene match: 6. This CDR3 contains 14 residues. The CDR3 DNA follows: TGCAGCGCGGACAGGGGGATAGGGAACACTGAAGCTTTCTTT. Translation: CSADRGIGNTEAFF.

The J gene is TRBJ1-1, the V gene TRBV11-1, with D possibly matching TRBD1 (6 bases). From germline, CDR1 is SGHAT and CDR2 FQDESV (reference sequence). Trimming shortened V by 8 bases and J by 5 bases, and 18 bases separated the two germline ends. The CDR3 extends over 14 amino acids. CDR3 sequence: CASRDRFGRTEAFF. CDR3 coding DNA: TGTGCCAGCCGAGACAGGTTCGGGAGGACTGAAGCTTTCTTT.

The chain recombines TRBV14 with TRBJ2-7; weak D call: TRBD1 (6 bases). Trimming pared 1 base from V and 7 bases from J, leaving 11 bases between. CDR3 length equals 13 residues. The V gene's germline CDR1 is SGHDN and CDR2 FVKESK. The CDR3 region has the DNA TGTGCCAGCAGCCAAGCTCGCAGGGGTGAGCAGTACTTC. Protein: CASSQARRGEQYF.

This clone was counted a few times. The chain carries TRBV6-1 and TRBJ1-5; TRBD1 agrees at 9 bases. J gave up 4 bases and V 4 bases, and 14 bases lay outside the gene matches. The CDR3 is 18 residues long. The germline gives CDR1 MNHNS, CDR2 SASEGT. CDR3 nucleotide sequence: TGTGCCAGCAGTGGGTTCCTTCGGACAGGGGTGGGTAATCAGCCCCAGCATTTT. It translates to CASSGFLRTGVGNQPQHF.

The chain carries TRBV5-1 and TRBJ2-3; a possible D gene is TRBD1 (5 bases). Trimming left V 0 bases short and J 6 bases short, with 11 bases between. Germline CDR1 SGHRS, CDR2 YFSETQ. The CDR3 has 14 residues. CDR3 amino acids: CASSLAGHSDTQYF. The CDR3 region has the DNA TGCGCCAGCAGCTTGGCAGGGCACTCCGATACGCAGTATTTT.

The CDR3 DNA is TGCGCCAGCAGCTCGCGGGAGGGAGCGAACACAGATACGCAGTATTTT. This sequence encodes CASSSREGANTDTQYF. The chain joins TRBV5-1 to TRBJ2-3, with 9 bases that match TRBD2. The germline V gene encodes CDR1 SGHRS and CDR2 YFSETQ. V lost 3 bases, J lost 2 bases, and 7 bases stayed unmatched. CDR3 length equals 16 residues.

The chain joins TRBV9 to TRBJ2-1, with 9 bases that match TRBD2. Germline CDR1 is SGDLS and CDR2 is YYNGEE. After removal of 9 bases from V and 7 bases from J, the junction contained 14 bases not matched to a gene. This CDR3 contains 15 residues. The CDR3 region is CAISCLAGSRNEQFF. For the CDR3, the DNA is TGTGCCATCTCGTGTCTAGCGGGGAGTAGGAATGAGCAGTTCTTC.

The rearrangement uses TRBV27 and TRBJ2-7, with TRBD1 matching over 9 bases. The CDR3 extends over 14 amino acids. Germline lookup yields CDR1 MNHEY and CDR2 SMNVEV (reference sequence). The trim removed 6 bases at V and 5 bases at J, leaving 8 bases unmatched. CDR3 in amino acids: CASSPGQGGHEQYF. The CDR3 DNA is TGTGCCAGCAGCCCGGGACAGGGAGGTCACGAGCAGTACTTC.

The chain employs TRBV21-1 and TRBJ1-2; TRBD1 was called by the table and not checked on the DNA. TRBV21-1 is assigned pseudogene status. The CDR3 runs 15 residues. The CDR3 region is CASSITGGAGYGYTF. CDR3 nucleotides: TGTGCCAGCAGCATAACAGGGGGCGCAGGCTATGGCTACACCTTC.

The V and J genes are TRBV20-1 and TRBJ1-2, with D perhaps matching TRBD1 (5 bases). V was trimmed by 4 bases and J by 5 bases, leaving 8 bases between them. CDR3 length: 11 amino acids. In germline, CDR1 is DFQATT, CDR2 SNEGSKA (reference sequence). The CDR3 is CSATDTYGYTF. The CDR3 DNA reads TGCAGTGCTACGGACACTTATGGCTACACCTTC.

This chain connects TRBV14 to TRBJ2-7; D perhaps matches TRBD2 (6 bases). This CDR3 is built from 18 residues. Germline loops: CDR1 SGHDN, CDR2 FVKESK. V lost 0 bases, J lost 4 bases, and 22 bases lay in between. The DNA of the CDR3 is TGTGCCAGCAGCCAAGACCTCTTGGCGGGGCCGGGCTTTTACGAGCAGTACTTC. Translation: CASSQDLLAGPGFYEQYF. The full variable domain, with the rest looked up from reference TRBV14 and TRBJ2-7, is EAGVTQFPSHSVIEKGQTVTLRCDPISGHDNLYWYRRVMGKEIKFLLHFVKESKQDESGMPNNRFLAERTGGTYSTLKVQPAELEDSGVYFCASSQDLLAGPGFYEQYFGPGTRLTVT.

A single count supports this clone. J is TRBJ1-1 and V is TRBV16, with TRBD1 matching 8 bases. CDR3 size: 15 residues. Germline lookup yields CDR1 KGHSY and CDR2 FQNENV. J lost 1 base, V lost 0 bases, and 1 base had no gene match. For the CDR3, the DNA is TGTGCCAGCAGCCAATCGCAGGGGGCGAACACTGAAGCTTTCTTT. It specifies CASSQSQGANTEAFF.

CDR3 DNA sequence: TGTGCCAGCAGCCCTACTACGGGCTATGGCTACACCTTC. This gives the protein CASSPTTGYGYTF. V and J are TRBV7-8 and TRBJ1-2; D call uncertain. Germline V gene data show CDR1 as SGHVS and CDR2 as FQNEAQ. The V end lost 5 bases, the J end lost 4 bases, and 11 bases lay between the germline ends. The CDR3 totals 13 residues.

The chain has TRBV27 and TRBJ2-7; TRBD1 agrees at 7 bases. The germline V gene has CDR1 MNHEY and CDR2 SMNVEV (reference sequence). V shed 3 bases, J shed 1 base, and the junction held 0 bases outside the gene matches. This CDR3 has 13 residues. In DNA, the CDR3 is TGTGCCAGCAGTTTCAGGGGGTCCTACGAGCAGTACTTC. Its protein is CASSFRGSYEQYF.

The gene calls are TRBV7-2 and TRBJ2-7, with 7 nucleotides matching TRBD2. V shed 5 bases and J 0 bases; nucleotides not matched to a gene: 4. CDR3 length: 14 residues. CDR1 SGHTA and CDR2 FQGNSA come from the germline V gene. This CDR3 is CASSPGGSSYEQYF. The DNA of the CDR3 is TGTGCCAGCAGCCCCGGGGGGTCCTCCTACGAGCAGTACTTC.

V usage is TRBV30 and J usage is TRBJ1-5; D might be TRBD1 (5 bases). Germline V gene lookup returns CDR1 GTSNPN and CDR2 SVGIG (reference sequence). The CDR3 consists of 11 residues. With 2 bases removed from V and 7 bases from J, the gap between germline ends came to 6 bases. CDR3 nucleotide sequence: TGTGCCTGGAGTAAGGGGCAGCCCCAGCATTTT. As protein: CAWSKGQPQHF. Looking up the rest from reference TRBV30 and TRBJ1-5 gives the full variable domain: SQTIHQWPATLVQPVGSPLSLECTVEGTSNPNLYWYRQAAGRGLQLLFYSVGIGQISSEVPQNLSASRPQDRQFILSSKKLLLSDSGFYLCAWSKGQPQHFGDGTRLSIL.

V usage is TRBV6-5 and J usage is TRBJ2-2; 7 bases fit TRBD2. Germline V lookup: CDR1 MNHEY, CDR2 SVGAGI. Losses at the gene ends were 0 bases for V and 3 bases for J; bases not matched to a gene: 4. The CDR3 is 16 amino acids. The CDR3 reads CASSYSISGYTGELFF. The CDR3 DNA is TGTGCCAGCAGTTACTCGATTAGCGGGTACACCGGGGAGCTGTTTTTT.

The chain joins TRBV28 to TRBJ2-2, with TRBD2 matching 7 bases. The V and J ends lost 1 base and 2 bases, in that order; junction bases with no gene match: 7. The CDR3 runs 17 residues. In germline, CDR1 is MDHEN, CDR2 SYDVKM. CDR3 sequence (DNA): TGTGCCAGCAGTTTATATTGGGGGGGACTTAACACCGGGGAGCTGTTTTTT. Amino acid sequence: CASSLYWGGLNTGELFF.

This clone was observed once. CDR3 amino acids: CASREAPRNSPLHF. The CDR3 coding sequence is TGTGCCAGCAGGGAGGCCCCACGGAATTCACCCCTCCACTTT. This chain joins TRBV28 and TRBJ1-6; no clear D. V shed 6 bases and J shed 7 bases, with 13 bases lying between them. The CDR3 length is 14 residues. Germline CDR1 MDHEN, CDR2 SYDVKM.

The CDR3 spells CASSIRDTYNEQFF. CDR3 coding DNA: TGCGCCAGCAGCATCCGGGACACGTACAATGAGCAGTTCTTC. The chain joins TRBV5-1 to TRBJ2-1, with D perhaps matching TRBD1 (6 bases). The germline V gene encodes CDR1 SGHRS and CDR2 YFSETQ. Deletions cut 4 bases from V and 4 bases from J, with 12 bases between. The CDR3 runs 14 residues.

This chain links TRBV6-5 with TRBJ2-4, with a weak D call TRBD1 (5 bases). This CDR3 has 14 amino acids. V was shortened by 10 bases and J by 0 bases, with 13 bases between the two germline ends. Germline loops: CDR1 MNHEY, CDR2 SVGAGI. The CDR3 nucleotides read TGTGCCACCTTGACAGACCTAGCCAAAAACATTCAGTACTTC. Encoded protein: CATLTDLAKNIQYF.

The chain carries TRBV7-6 and TRBJ1-3; TRBD1 matches at 9 bases. The CDR3 runs 18 residues. Germline values: CDR1 SGHVS, CDR2 FNYEAQ. The junction had 8 bases not matched to a gene; V was cut back by 2 bases and J by 0 bases. The CDR3 nucleotides read TGTGCCAGCAGCTTACTTCCGGGACAGGGATCCTCTGGAAACACCATATATTTT. It specifies CASSLLPGQGSSGNTIYF.

V gene TRBV30 combines with J gene TRBJ2-5; D gene unclear. Trimming removed 5 bases from V and 2 bases from J, with 9 bases in between. CDR3 length equals 12 residues. The germline gives CDR1 GTSNPN, CDR2 SVGIG (reference sequence). For the CDR3, the DNA is TGTGCCTGGGTGGCGGATCAAGAGACCCAGTACTTC. As protein: CAWVADQETQYF.

This clone was observed a few times. This sequence joins TRBV27 and TRBJ2-3; tentative D call: TRBD2 (6 bases). The ends were cut back, 7 bases at V and 2 bases at J, with 19 bases in the middle. The germline gives CDR1 MNHEY, CDR2 SMNVEV (reference sequence). This CDR3 contains 16 residues. The CDR3 DNA sequence: TGTGCCAGCACCCCGGGGGTGCCCGGATACACAGATACGCAGTATTTT. This sequence encodes CASTPGVPGYTDTQYF.

This sequence joins TRBV12-1 and TRBJ2-3; the table gives TRBD2 as D, unverified against the DNA. TRBV12-1 counts as a pseudogene. The CDR3 is made up of 17 amino acids. CDR3 protein: CASSFAEERASTDTQYF. In DNA, the CDR3 is TGTGCCAGCAGCTTTGCGGAGGAGCGGGCCAGCACAGATACGCAGTATTTT.

This sequence joins TRBV30 and TRBJ2-7; D is ambiguous. Germline assignment: CDR1 GTSNPN and CDR2 SVGIG (reference sequence). CDR3 length: 13 residues. Trimming removed 4 bases at V and 1 base at J, with 11 bases between. The CDR3 protein is CAWKSPVSYEQYF. The CDR3 region has the DNA TGTGCCTGGAAGTCACCAGTTTCCTACGAGCAGTACTTC.

This clone was recorded once. V is TRBV25-1 and J is TRBJ1-3; D remains ambiguous. V was clipped by 3 bases and J by 2 bases, with 8 bases between them. There are 14 residues in the CDR3. Germline V gene sequence: CDR1 MGHDK, CDR2 SYGVNS. CDR3 residues: CASSDPGTGNTIYF. CDR3 nucleotides: TGTGCCAGCAGTGATCCAGGTACTGGAAACACCATATATTTT.

V gene TRBV18 combines with J gene TRBJ1-1; 7 bases line up with TRBD1. In germline, CDR1 is KGHSH, CDR2 LQKENI. Germline trimming cut 6 bases from V and 5 bases from J; bases unmatched to any gene: 12. This CDR3 has 15 residues. The CDR3 here is CASSLRTGVGTEAFF. The CDR3 DNA follows: TGTGCCAGCTCCCTCAGGACAGGAGTGGGAACTGAAGCTTTCTTT.